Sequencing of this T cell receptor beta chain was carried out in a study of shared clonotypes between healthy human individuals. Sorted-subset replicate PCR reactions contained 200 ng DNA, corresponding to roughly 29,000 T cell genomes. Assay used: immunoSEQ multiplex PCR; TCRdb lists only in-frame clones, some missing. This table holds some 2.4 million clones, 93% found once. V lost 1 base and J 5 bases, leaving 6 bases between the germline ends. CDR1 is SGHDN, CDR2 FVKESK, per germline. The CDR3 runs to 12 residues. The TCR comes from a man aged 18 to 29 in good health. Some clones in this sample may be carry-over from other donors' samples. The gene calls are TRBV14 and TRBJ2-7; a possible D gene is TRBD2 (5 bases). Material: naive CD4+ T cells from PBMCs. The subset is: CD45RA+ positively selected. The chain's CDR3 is CASSQGGDEQYF. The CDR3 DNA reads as TGTGCCAGCAGCCAAGGGGGAGACGAGCAGTACTTC.